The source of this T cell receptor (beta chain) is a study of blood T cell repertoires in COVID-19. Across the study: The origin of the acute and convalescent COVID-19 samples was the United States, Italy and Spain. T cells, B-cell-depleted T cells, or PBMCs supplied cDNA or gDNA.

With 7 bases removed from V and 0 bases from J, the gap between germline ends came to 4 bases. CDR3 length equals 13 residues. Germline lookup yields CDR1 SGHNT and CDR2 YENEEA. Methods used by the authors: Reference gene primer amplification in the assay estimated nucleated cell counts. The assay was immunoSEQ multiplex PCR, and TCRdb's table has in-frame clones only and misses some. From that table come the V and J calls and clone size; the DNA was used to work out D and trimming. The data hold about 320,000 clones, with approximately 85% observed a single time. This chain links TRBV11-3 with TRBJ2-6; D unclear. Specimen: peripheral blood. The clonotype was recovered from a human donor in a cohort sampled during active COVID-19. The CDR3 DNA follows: TGTGCCAGCAAGCTCTCTGGGGCCAACGTCCTGACTTTC. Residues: CASKLSGANVLTF.